A selection of T cell receptor beta chains follows, all from one sample in a study of T-cell reconstitution after alpha-beta-depleted transplantation in children. MiXCR, run by TCRdb on the PCR reads, gives a single entry per CDR3 protein. The sample yields thousands of distinct CDR3 sequences, around 23% seen once. This specimen was PBMCs, mostly from graft donor cells, taken 60 days after TCRalphabeta/CD19-depleted stem cell transplant. These receptors originate from a boy under two years old who had a stem cell transplant for SCID, so the T cells may come from the graft donor. The CDR3 runs from the conserved cysteine through the conserved F or W. The order of the fields is CDR3 length, V gene, D gene, CDR3 protein. A D gene is named only where the DNA matches it firmly.

len: 16; v_gene: TRBV29-1; d_gene: TRBD2; CDR3aa: CSVAGLAGEMGNEQFF
len: 17; v_gene: TRBV7-6; d_gene: TRBD1; CDR3aa: CASSPQPGTGTTDTQYF
len: 13; v_gene: TRBV4-2; d_gene: .; CDR3aa: CASSHGLLYGYTF
len: 12; v_gene: TRBV5-4; d_gene: .; CDR3aa: CASSLRAGEQYF
len: 15; v_gene: TRBV2; d_gene: TRBD1; CDR3aa: CASRKTGTGFHEQYF
len: 15; v_gene: TRBV10-3; d_gene: .; CDR3aa: CAISESKRNNEKLFF
len: 17; v_gene: TRBV18; d_gene: TRBD2; CDR3aa: CASSRGLAAILTDTQYF
len: 15; v_gene: TRBV20-1; d_gene: TRBD2; CDR3aa: CSARDLAGGNNEQFF
len: 13; v_gene: TRBV2; d_gene: .; CDR3aa: CASSSQGDQPQHF
len: 13; v_gene: TRBV3-1; d_gene: .; CDR3aa: CASSQGNTGELFF
len: 13; v_gene: TRBV6-5; d_gene: TRBD1; CDR3aa: CASRQGATSEQYF
len: 12; v_gene: TRBV12-3/TRBV12-4; d_gene: .; CDR3aa: CASSPDSTEAFF
len: 15; v_gene: TRBV4-2; d_gene: TRBD2; CDR3aa: CASSLLSGGVDEQFF
len: 15; v_gene: TRBV6-2/TRBV6-3; d_gene: TRBD2; CDR3aa: CASSFAGGPQETQYF
len: 15; v_gene: TRBV20-1; d_gene: .; CDR3aa: CSARDGYQNSYEQYF
len: 14; v_gene: TRBV3-1; d_gene: .; CDR3aa: CASSRGSDNEKLFF
len: 15; v_gene: TRBV28; d_gene: TRBD2; CDR3aa: CASSPAGLVFDTQYF
len: 18; v_gene: TRBV20-1; d_gene: TRBD2; CDR3aa: CSASPQTGTSGRAGEQFF
len: 12; v_gene: TRBV20-1; d_gene: .; CDR3aa: CSAPMGVDGYTF
len: 16; v_gene: TRBV12-3/TRBV12-4; d_gene: .; CDR3aa: CASSLGRGTGNQPQHF
len: 16; v_gene: TRBV5-6; d_gene: .; CDR3aa: CASSLAEGYVNYGYTF
len: 14; v_gene: TRBV5-1; d_gene: TRBD2; CDR3aa: CASSRGGSDNEQFF
len: 15; v_gene: TRBV5-5; d_gene: .; CDR3aa: CASSLDSRGRGTQYF
len: 12; v_gene: TRBV28; d_gene: .; CDR3aa: CASSLYTYGYTF
len: 17; v_gene: TRBV6-5; d_gene: .; CDR3aa: CASSYSRVPGYTGELFF
len: 16; v_gene: TRBV2; d_gene: TRBD2; CDR3aa: CASQGGRLAVYNEQFF
len: 16; v_gene: TRBV7-9; d_gene: .; CDR3aa: CASSLGMGSTNEKLFF
len: 13; v_gene: TRBV20-1; d_gene: TRBD1; CDR3aa: CSPDRGDYNEQFF
len: 13; v_gene: TRBV7-9; d_gene: .; CDR3aa: CASSLEMNTEAFF
len: 15; v_gene: TRBV4-3; d_gene: TRBD1; CDR3aa: CASSQGTGTGQPQHF
len: 15; v_gene: TRBV28; d_gene: .; CDR3aa: CASTSGGDSGNTIYF
len: 13; v_gene: TRBV3-1; d_gene: .; CDR3aa: CASCQVDTGELFF
len: 14; v_gene: TRBV4-1; d_gene: TRBD2; CDR3aa: CASRWTSGSDTQYF
len: 16; v_gene: TRBV7-2; d_gene: .; CDR3aa: CASSLNSRETEYEQYF
len: 15; v_gene: TRBV28; d_gene: .; CDR3aa: CASSLIPRNGQPQHF
len: 14; v_gene: TRBV6-1; d_gene: .; CDR3aa: CASSVLPGDQPQHF
len: 14; v_gene: TRBV2; d_gene: .; CDR3aa: CASSEEGRDYGYTF
len: 15; v_gene: TRBV5-1; d_gene: .; CDR3aa: CASSPGPILAYEQYF
len: 18; v_gene: TRBV6-2/TRBV6-3; d_gene: .; CDR3aa: CASSYGLTWVTLNTEAFF
len: 11; v_gene: TRBV5-6; d_gene: .; CDR3aa: CASSLGYEQYF
len: 15; v_gene: TRBV7-2; d_gene: TRBD2; CDR3aa: CASSWEGLGEETQYF
len: 16; v_gene: TRBV25-1; d_gene: TRBD1; CDR3aa: CASSPKRDRVGYEQYF
len: 20; v_gene: TRBV11-1; d_gene: TRBD2; CDR3aa: CASSLDQRGAPDLAKNIQYF
len: 14; v_gene: TRBV7-9; d_gene: TRBD1; CDR3aa: CASSSHRGFNEQFF
len: 14; v_gene: TRBV29-1; d_gene: .; CDR3aa: CSVEDFRRNNEQFF
len: 14; v_gene: TRBV19; d_gene: .; CDR3aa: CASTTDDGHEKLFF
len: 14; v_gene: TRBV10-3; d_gene: .; CDR3aa: CAINYMGPTDTQYF
len: 13; v_gene: TRBV7-9; d_gene: .; CDR3aa: CASSFRAKSPLHF
len: 16; v_gene: TRBV4-1; d_gene: TRBD1; CDR3aa: CASTPRQGLVDYGYTF